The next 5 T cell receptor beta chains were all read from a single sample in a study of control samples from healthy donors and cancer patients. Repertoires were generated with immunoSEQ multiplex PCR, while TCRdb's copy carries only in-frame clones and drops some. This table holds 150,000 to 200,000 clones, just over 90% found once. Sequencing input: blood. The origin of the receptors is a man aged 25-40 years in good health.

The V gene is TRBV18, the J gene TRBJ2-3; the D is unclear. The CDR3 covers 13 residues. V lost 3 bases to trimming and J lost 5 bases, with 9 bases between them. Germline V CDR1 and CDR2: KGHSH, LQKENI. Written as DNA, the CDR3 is TGTGCCAGCTCACCCCCCTCATTAGATACGCAGTATTTT. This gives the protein CASSPPSLDTQYF.

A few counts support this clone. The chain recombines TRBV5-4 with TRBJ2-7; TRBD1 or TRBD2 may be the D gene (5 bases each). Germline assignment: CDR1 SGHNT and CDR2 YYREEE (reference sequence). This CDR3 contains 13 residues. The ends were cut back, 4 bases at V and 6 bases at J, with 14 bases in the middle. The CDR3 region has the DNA TGTGCCAGCAGCGCCGGGACCGCCTTCGAGCAGTACTTC. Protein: CASSAGTAFEQYF.

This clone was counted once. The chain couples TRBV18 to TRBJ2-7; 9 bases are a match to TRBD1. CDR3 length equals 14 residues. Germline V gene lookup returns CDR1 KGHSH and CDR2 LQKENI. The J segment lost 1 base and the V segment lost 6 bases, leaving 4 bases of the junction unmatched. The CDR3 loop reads CASSLTGGSYEQYF. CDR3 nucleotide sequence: TGTGCCAGCTCTTTGACAGGGGGGTCCTACGAGCAGTACTTC. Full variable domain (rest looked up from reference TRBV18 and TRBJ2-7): NAGVMQNPRHLVRRRGQEARLRCSPMKGHSHVYWYRQLPEEGLKFMVYLQKENIIDESGMPKERFSAEFPKEGPSILRIQQVVRGDSAAYFCASSLTGGSYEQYFGPGTRLTVT.

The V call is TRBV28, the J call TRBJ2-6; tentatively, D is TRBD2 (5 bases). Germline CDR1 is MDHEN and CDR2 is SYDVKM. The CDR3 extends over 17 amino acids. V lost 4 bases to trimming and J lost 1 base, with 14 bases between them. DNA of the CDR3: TGTGCCAGCAGTTCCCCACGGGAAGAGTCTGGGGCCAACGTCCTGACTTTC. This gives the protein CASSSPREESGANVLTF.

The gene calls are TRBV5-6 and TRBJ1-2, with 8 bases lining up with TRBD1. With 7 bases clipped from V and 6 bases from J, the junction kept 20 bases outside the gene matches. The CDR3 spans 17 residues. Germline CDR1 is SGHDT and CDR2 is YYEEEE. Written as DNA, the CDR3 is TGTGCCAGCTTCTTCGGGCAGGGGGCGGAGGGGATGGATGGCTACACCTTC. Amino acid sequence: CASFFGQGAEGMDGYTF.